This T cell receptor beta chain derives from a study of OX40 agonist ivuxolimab in advanced cancers. Study-level information: Ivuxolimab was delivered to patients intravenously every 2 weeks at doses spanning 0.01 to 10 mg/kg. Overall study results and limits: The study observed clonal expansion of CD4+ and CD8+ blood T cells by week 6 at 0.1 to 3.0 mg/kg.

Clones were sequenced by immunoSEQ multiplex PCR, and TCRdb holds only the in-frame ones, with some missing. The table shows about 89,000 clones, with approximately 91% occurring only once. Concerning this clone: No antigen is known for it.

The CDR3 spans 18 residues. Trimming took off 2 bases at V and 5 bases at J, with 25 bases between the two ends. Germline CDR1 is SGHDN and CDR2 is FVKESK. The receptor comes from an adult with an advanced solid tumor such as melanoma, head and neck, liver or kidney cancer. The source material was CD4+ or CD8+ T cells sorted from blood, sampled in a trial of the OX40 agonist ivuxolimab. This rearrangement joins TRBV14 to TRBJ2-7; a possible D gene is TRBD2 (5 bases). The CDR3 spells CASSQTLAPYGRAHEQYF. The CDR3 DNA sequence: TGTGCCAGCAGCCAAACCTTAGCGCCATATGGTCGGGCCCACGAGCAGTACTTC. Full variable domain (outside the CDR3, taken from reference TRBV14 and TRBJ2-7): EAGVTQFPSHSVIEKGQTVTLRCDPISGHDNLYWYRRVMGKEIKFLLHFVKESKQDESGMPNNRFLAERTGGTYSTLKVQPAELEDSGVYFCASSQTLAPYGRAHEQYFGPGTRLTVT.